These T cell receptor beta chains were read from a single sample in a study of blood T cell repertoires in COVID-19. Here immunoSEQ multiplex PCR was the method, and the copy in TCRdb shows in-frame clones only, minus some. Of around 250,000 clones in the sample, 75% to 90% were seen once. Specimen: PBMCs or T cells enriched from blood (not recorded which). The receptors were sampled from a woman aged 45 to 65 who had recovered from COVID-19. The CDR3 runs from the conserved cysteine through the conserved F or W. D genes are given only for firm matches. Where a row states a size, it is once, few, many or the class of an expanded clone; other rows omit it.

D gene: .
clone size: .
V gene: TRBV27
J gene: TRBJ2-1
CDR3 protein: CASSPFFGLNNEQFF
CDR3 DNA: TGTGCCAGCAGCCCCTTTTTTGGACTCAACAATGAGCAGTTCTTC

D gene: .
clone size: .
V gene: TRBV12-3/TRBV12-4
J gene: TRBJ1-1
CDR3 protein: CASSLDRFSEAFF
CDR3 DNA: TGTGCCAGCAGTTTAGACAGGTTTTCCGAAGCTTTCTTT

D gene: .
clone size: .
V gene: TRBV5-6
J gene: TRBJ1-5
CDR3 protein: CASSPLGQGGQPQHF
CDR3 DNA: TGTGCCAGCAGCCCCCTGGGTCAGGGTGGTCAGCCCCAGCATTTT

D gene: TRBD1
clone size: .
V gene: TRBV18
J gene: TRBJ2-1
CDR3 protein: CASSLSDRDRGNNEQFF
CDR3 DNA: TGTGCCAGCTCACTATCAGACCGGGACAGGGGTAACAATGAGCAGTTCTTC

D gene: .
clone size: .
V gene: TRBV6-2/TRBV6-3
J gene: TRBJ2-1
CDR3 protein: CASSYSHHRVNEQFF
CDR3 DNA: TGTGCCAGCAGTTACTCGCACCACAGGGTCAATGAGCAGTTCTTC

D gene: .
clone size: .
V gene: TRBV18
J gene: TRBJ2-3
CDR3 protein: CASSPLAAAAGLADTQYF
CDR3 DNA: TGTGCCAGCTCACCACTTGCCGCCGCGGCGGGACTTGCAGATACGCAGTATTTT

D gene: TRBD1
clone size: few
V gene: TRBV29-1
J gene: TRBJ1-2
CDR3 protein: CSVDSTGAARGSGYTF
CDR3 DNA: TGCAGCGTTGATTCGACAGGGGCGGCCCGAGGGAGTGGCTACACCTTC

D gene: .
clone size: once
V gene: TRBV6-2/TRBV6-3
J gene: TRBJ1-5
CDR3 protein: CASSYGGGQPQHF
CDR3 DNA: TGTGCCAGCAGTTACGGGGGAGGGCAGCCCCAGCATTTT

D gene: .
clone size: .
V gene: TRBV7-5
J gene: TRBJ2-5
CDR3 protein: CARSPSGTGGAETQYF
CDR3 DNA: TGTGCCAGAAGCCCGAGTGGGACAGGGGGCGCGGAGACCCAGTACTTC

D gene: .
clone size: .
V gene: TRBV24-1
J gene: TRBJ1-3
CDR3 protein: CATSDLQTGPGIATIYF
CDR3 DNA: TGTGCCACCAGTGATTTGCAAACAGGGCCGGGGATTGCCACCATATATTTT

D gene: TRBD1
clone size: once
V gene: TRBV6-5
J gene: TRBJ2-7
CDR3 protein: CASTGTGLREQYF
CDR3 DNA: TGTGCCAGCACCGGGACAGGGCTGAGGGAGCAGTACTTC

D gene: TRBD2
clone size: few
V gene: TRBV28
J gene: TRBJ2-7
CDR3 protein: CASSQLRDYTYF
CDR3 DNA: TGTGCCAGCAGTCAACTTCGGGACTACACGTACTTC

D gene: TRBD1
clone size: .
V gene: TRBV5-4
J gene: TRBJ2-5
CDR3 protein: CASSLLTGAQETQYF
CDR3 DNA: TGTGCCAGCAGCTTGTTGACAGGGGCGCAAGAGACCCAGTACTTC

D gene: .
clone size: .
V gene: TRBV7-2
J gene: TRBJ2-3
CDR3 protein: CATGEDLRDTQYF
CDR3 DNA: TGTGCAACCGGGGAGGACCTTCGAGATACGCAGTATTTT

D gene: TRBD1
clone size: .
V gene: TRBV13
J gene: TRBJ2-6
CDR3 protein: CASSLQQGNGANVLTF
CDR3 DNA: TGTGCCAGCAGCTTACAACAGGGGAATGGGGCCAACGTCCTGACTTTC

D gene: TRBD1
clone size: .
V gene: TRBV4-2
J gene: TRBJ1-4
CDR3 protein: CASSQGSGQGNEKLFF
CDR3 DNA: TGTGCCAGCAGCCAAGGCTCTGGACAGGGAAATGAAAAACTGTTTTTT

D gene: .
clone size: once
V gene: TRBV20-1
J gene: TRBJ2-7
CDR3 protein: CSANQGGEQYF
CDR3 DNA: TGCAGTGCAAACCAGGGGGGCGAGCAGTACTTC

D gene: .
clone size: .
V gene: TRBV10-1
J gene: TRBJ2-3
CDR3 protein: CASSDGLGPDTQYF
CDR3 DNA: TGCGCCAGCAGTGATGGGCTCGGCCCAGATACGCAGTATTTT

D gene: .
clone size: .
V gene: TRBV27
J gene: TRBJ1-2
CDR3 protein: CASSFTRQVRVNGYTF
CDR3 DNA: TGTGCCAGCAGTTTTACAAGACAGGTCAGAGTGAATGGCTACACCTTC

D gene: .
clone size: .
V gene: TRBV5-6
J gene: TRBJ2-7
CDR3 protein: CASSFGVEQYF
CDR3 DNA: TGTGCCAGCAGCTTCGGGGTGGAGCAGTACTTC

D gene: .
clone size: once
V gene: TRBV7-9
J gene: TRBJ1-1
CDR3 protein: CASSSDSFSTEAFF
CDR3 DNA: TGTGCCAGCAGCTCCGACAGCTTCTCCACTGAAGCTTTCTTT

D gene: .
clone size: once
V gene: TRBV5-1
J gene: TRBJ1-4
CDR3 protein: CASSLVNRADEKLFF
CDR3 DNA: TGCGCCAGCAGCTTGGTTAACAGGGCTGATGAAAAACTGTTTTTT

D gene: .
clone size: .
V gene: TRBV28
J gene: TRBJ2-7
CDR3 protein: CASSRTQTYEQYF
CDR3 DNA: TGTGCCAGCAGCAGGACTCAGACCTACGAGCAGTACTTC

D gene: .
clone size: .
V gene: TRBV5-4
J gene: TRBJ2-1
CDR3 protein: CASSLASGEQFF
CDR3 DNA: TGTGCCAGCAGCTTGGCCAGTGGTGAGCAGTTCTTC

D gene: .
clone size: once
V gene: TRBV10-3
J gene: TRBJ1-5
CDR3 protein: CAISGADNQPQHF
CDR3 DNA: TGTGCCATCAGTGGGGCCGACAATCAGCCCCAGCATTTT

D gene: TRBD1
clone size: .
V gene: TRBV7-2
J gene: TRBJ1-1
CDR3 protein: CASSLTGGTEAFF
CDR3 DNA: TGTGCCAGCAGCTTAACAGGGGGCACTGAAGCTTTCTTT

D gene: .
clone size: .
V gene: TRBV16
J gene: TRBJ1-1
CDR3 protein: CASSQSILIGTEAFF
CDR3 DNA: TGTGCCAGCAGCCAATCGATCTTGATCGGGACTGAAGCTTTCTTT

D gene: .
clone size: .
V gene: TRBV12-3/TRBV12-4
J gene: TRBJ1-2
CDR3 protein: CASSGESGYTF
CDR3 DNA: TGTGCCAGCAGTGGAGAAAGTGGCTACACCTTC

D gene: .
clone size: .
V gene: TRBV20-1
J gene: TRBJ2-5
CDR3 protein: CSARVRETQYF
CDR3 DNA: TGCAGTGCTAGAGTTCGAGAGACCCAGTACTTC

D gene: TRBD1
clone size: few
V gene: TRBV7-2
J gene: TRBJ2-5
CDR3 protein: CASSLFPTGIQETQYF
CDR3 DNA: TGTGCCAGCAGCTTATTCCCGACAGGGATTCAAGAGACCCAGTACTTC

D gene: TRBD1
clone size: .
V gene: TRBV3-1/TRBV3-2
J gene: TRBJ1-2
CDR3 protein: CASSQVTGQGTIGYTF
CDR3 DNA: TGTGCCAGCAGCCAAGTAACAGGACAGGGAACGATTGGCTACACCTTC

D gene: TRBD1
clone size: .
V gene: TRBV27
J gene: TRBJ1-6
CDR3 protein: CASSPGTGRSPLHF
CDR3 DNA: TGTGCCAGCAGTCCCGGGACAGGGAGATCACCCCTCCACTTT

D gene: TRBD2
clone size: .
V gene: TRBV5-1
J gene: TRBJ2-5
CDR3 protein: CASSKGLAGEGAQYF
CDR3 DNA: TGCGCCAGCAGCAAGGGACTAGCGGGAGAGGGGGCCCAGTACTTC

D gene: .
clone size: .
V gene: TRBV2
J gene: TRBJ2-7
CDR3 protein: CASSLLVDSYEQYF
CDR3 DNA: TGTGCCAGCAGCTTACTGGTAGACTCCTACGAGCAGTACTTC

D gene: TRBD1
clone size: .
V gene: TRBV6-5
J gene: TRBJ1-1
CDR3 protein: CASRTGSWVTEAFF
CDR3 DNA: TGTGCCAGCAGGACAGGGTCGTGGGTGACTGAAGCTTTCTTT

D gene: TRBD2
clone size: .
V gene: TRBV6-2/TRBV6-3
J gene: TRBJ2-7
CDR3 protein: CASSYSNRGGSHEQYF
CDR3 DNA: TGTGCCAGCAGTTACTCGAACCGTGGCGGGAGCCACGAGCAGTACTTC

D gene: TRBD2
clone size: .
V gene: TRBV28
J gene: TRBJ2-2
CDR3 protein: CASSSQRLAGFLAGGELFF
CDR3 DNA: TGTGCCAGCAGTTCTCAGAGACTAGCGGGATTTTTGGCGGGCGGGGAGCTGTTTTTT

D gene: .
clone size: .
V gene: TRBV7-7
J gene: TRBJ2-1
CDR3 protein: CASSLARDSEQFF
CDR3 DNA: TGTGCTAGCAGCTTAGCCCGGGACTCCGAGCAGTTCTTC

D gene: .
clone size: .
V gene: TRBV6-1
J gene: TRBJ1-4
CDR3 protein: CASRGQGEKLFF
CDR3 DNA: TGTGCCAGCAGGGGGCAGGGGGAAAAACTGTTTTTT

D gene: TRBD1
clone size: once
V gene: TRBV10-1
J gene: TRBJ2-1
CDR3 protein: CASSEGTVNNEQFF
CDR3 DNA: TGCGCCAGCAGTGAGGGGACAGTCAACAATGAGCAGTTCTTC

D gene: .
clone size: .
V gene: TRBV4-1
J gene: TRBJ2-3
CDR3 protein: CASSHIADTQYF
CDR3 DNA: TGCGCCAGCAGCCACATAGCGGATACGCAGTATTTT

D gene: TRBD1
clone size: .
V gene: TRBV14
J gene: TRBJ2-7
CDR3 protein: CASSQGRPMGTASYEQYF
CDR3 DNA: TGTGCCAGCAGCCAAGGGCGTCCAATGGGGACAGCTAGCTACGAGCAGTACTTC

D gene: .
clone size: .
V gene: TRBV4-1
J gene: TRBJ1-5
CDR3 protein: CASSQDISNQPQHF
CDR3 DNA: TGCGCCAGCAGCCAAGACATCAGCAATCAGCCCCAGCATTTT

D gene: TRBD2
clone size: .
V gene: TRBV2
J gene: TRBJ2-5
CDR3 protein: CASSRWTSGDPVETQYF
CDR3 DNA: TGTGCCAGCAGTCGCTGGACTAGCGGGGATCCCGTCGAGACCCAGTACTTC

D gene: .
clone size: .
V gene: TRBV7-9
J gene: TRBJ2-4
CDR3 protein: CASSLVSNIQYF
CDR3 DNA: TGTGCCAGCAGCTTAGTCTCAAACATTCAGTACTTC

D gene: .
clone size: .
V gene: TRBV10-1
J gene: TRBJ2-3
CDR3 protein: CASSERTATDTQYF
CDR3 DNA: TGCGCCAGCAGTGAACGGACAGCCACAGATACGCAGTATTTT

D gene: .
clone size: .
V gene: TRBV27
J gene: TRBJ2-1
CDR3 protein: CASSFLGSGSYNEQFF
CDR3 DNA: TGTGCCAGCAGTTTTTTGGGTAGCGGCTCCTACAATGAGCAGTTCTTC

D gene: TRBD1
clone size: .
V gene: TRBV6-6
J gene: TRBJ1-6
CDR3 protein: CASSTTGGKNSPLHF
CDR3 DNA: TGTGCCAGCAGTACGACAGGGGGGAAGAATTCACCCCTCCACTTT

D gene: .
clone size: .
V gene: TRBV11-1
J gene: TRBJ2-1
CDR3 protein: CASSLELAGRDEQFF
CDR3 DNA: TGTGCCAGCAGCTTAGAACTAGCAGGAAGGGACGAGCAGTTCTTC

D gene: .
clone size: .
V gene: TRBV9
J gene: TRBJ1-1
CDR3 protein: CASIRGTEAFF
CDR3 DNA: TGTGCCAGCATCAGGGGCACTGAAGCTTTCTTT

D gene: .
clone size: .
V gene: TRBV12-3/TRBV12-4
J gene: TRBJ2-7
CDR3 protein: CASSPDLYEQYF
CDR3 DNA: TGTGCCAGCAGTCCTGACTTATACGAGCAGTACTTC

D gene: TRBD1
clone size: .
V gene: TRBV5-6
J gene: TRBJ2-3
CDR3 protein: CASSWRTGGSTDTQYF
CDR3 DNA: TGTGCCAGCAGCTGGCGGACAGGGGGCTCCACAGATACGCAGTATTTT

D gene: TRBD2
clone size: .
V gene: TRBV3-1/TRBV3-2
J gene: TRBJ2-5
CDR3 protein: CASSQELGGDTQYF
CDR3 DNA: TGTGCCAGCAGCCAAGAGTTGGGGGGGGACACCCAGTACTTC